These 11 T cell receptor beta chains share one sample of origin, sequenced in a study of cytomegalovirus exposure and HLA in healthy donors. PCR used 60 Vbeta primers and 13 Jbeta primers. Method: immunoSEQ multiplex PCR; TCRdb's copy keeps in-frame clones and lacks some. The sample records over 150,000 clones, 65% to 85% being singletons. Sequenced sample: PBMCs. The receptor set was obtained from a woman aged 45-65 years in good health and CMV-seropositive.

This clone showed up just a few times. The CDR3 reads CASSIDPGGATEAFF. The CDR3, as DNA: TGTGCCAGTAGTATAGACCCAGGGGGCGCGACTGAAGCTTTCTTT. J is TRBJ1-1 and V is TRBV19; 8 bases fit TRBD1. Trimming cost V 0 bases and J 5 bases; bases outside gene matches: 5. CDR3 length: 15 residues. Germline V gene data show CDR1 as LNHDA and CDR2 as SQIVND (reference sequence).

This chain's CDR3 is CASSLIAGSNQPQHF. In DNA, the CDR3 is TGTGCCAGCAGCCTGATTGCAGGATCCAATCAGCCCCAGCATTTT. The chain recombines TRBV7-2 with TRBJ1-5, with D unclear. Per the germline V gene, CDR1 is SGHTA and CDR2 is FQGNSA. V was shortened by 5 bases and J by 3 bases, with 14 bases between the two germline ends. The CDR3 contains 15 residues.

The chain couples TRBV25-1 to TRBJ1-1; 8 nucleotides match TRBD1. After removal of 7 bases from V and 10 bases from J, the junction contained 8 bases not matched to a gene. This CDR3 spans 12 amino acids. The V gene's germline CDR1 is MGHDK and CDR2 SYGVNS. The CDR3 here is CASTFGGQAAFF. CDR3 nucleotides: TGTGCCAGCACTTTTGGGGGACAGGCAGCTTTCTTT.

V is TRBV5-6 and J is TRBJ2-7, with D tentatively TRBD2 (7 bases). The germline CDR1 and CDR2 sequences are SGHDT and YYEEEE. This CDR3 is 15 amino acids long. V gave up 3 bases and J gave up 6 bases, with 19 bases separating them. In nucleotides, the CDR3 is TGTGCCAGCAGCTGGGGGGGTCCGGGGGCCGGCGAGCAGTACTTC. Its protein is CASSWGGPGAGEQYF.

This clone was seen more than once but under ten times. V and J are TRBV28 and TRBJ1-1; the D gene is possibly TRBD1 (5 bases). There are 15 residues in the CDR3. Germline loops: CDR1 MDHEN, CDR2 SYDVKM. Trimming took 5 bases from V and 0 from J, leaving 13 bases between them. The CDR3 reads CASSQTDNMNTEAFF. The CDR3 nucleotides are TGTGCCAGCAGTCAGACAGATAACATGAACACTGAAGCTTTCTTT.

This chain's CDR3 is CASIQGQNTGELFF. The CDR3 region has the DNA TGTGCCAGCATACAGGGCCAGAACACCGGGGAGCTGTTTTTT. The genes are TRBV7-6 and TRBJ2-2, with D possibly matching TRBD1 (6 bases). The CDR3 is 14 residues long. Germline V lookup: CDR1 SGHVS, CDR2 FNYEAQ. Between the trimmed V and J ends, which lost 7 bases and 1 base, there was a span of 10 bases.

The chain joins TRBV15 to TRBJ1-2, with a tentative D call TRBD1 (5 bases). Deletions cut 0 bases from V and 4 bases from J, with 18 bases between. Per the germline V gene, CDR1 is LNHNV and CDR2 is YYDKDF (reference sequence). CDR3 length: 17 amino acids. The CDR3 sequence is CATSRDGESREGYGYTF. The CDR3 DNA reads TGTGCCACCAGCAGAGATGGGGAATCCAGGGAAGGCTATGGCTACACCTTC.

The rearrangement links TRBV11-3 to TRBJ1-2; 7 bases are a match to TRBD1. Trimming at V came to 3 bases and at J to 3 bases, leaving 7 bases not matched to a gene. The germline gives CDR1 SGHNT, CDR2 YENEEA. This CDR3 region has 15 residues. CDR3 DNA: TGTGCCAGCAGCTTCGAATCGACAGGGTACTATGGCTACACCTTC. Translated, it gives CASSFESTGYYGYTF.

The chain joins TRBV5-1 to TRBJ2-5; tentatively, D is TRBD2 (7 bases). CDR1 SGHRS and CDR2 YFSETQ come from the germline V gene. V gave up 4 bases and J gave up 6 bases, with 19 bases separating them. The CDR3 sequence is 15 residues long. As DNA, the CDR3 is TGCGCCAGCAGCCAGGTGGAGGGGGGGATAAAGACCCAGTACTTC. It yields the protein CASSQVEGGIKTQYF.

The chain is built from TRBV11-2 and TRBJ2-1, with D perhaps matching TRBD2 (6 bases). CDR1 is SGHAT and CDR2 is FQNNGV in the germline V gene. V gave up 1 base and J gave up 3 bases, with 13 bases separating them. The CDR3 has 16 amino acids. The CDR3 nucleotides are TGTGCCAGCAGCTTAGTGGCGGGGACCAGCTACAATGAGCAGTTCTTC. Amino acids: CASSLVAGTSYNEQFF.

The chain joins TRBV4-2 to TRBJ2-7; 9 positions agree with TRBD2. Germline CDR1 LGHNA, CDR2 YNFKEQ. This CDR3 contains 19 residues. The V and J ends lost 4 bases and 5 bases, in that order; junction bases with no gene match: 21. The CDR3 DNA is TGTGCCAGCAGCCTCCCTCGGGCGGGAGGGCAAACTCAGCTCCACGAGCAGTACTTC. Its protein product is CASSLPRAGGQTQLHEQYF.